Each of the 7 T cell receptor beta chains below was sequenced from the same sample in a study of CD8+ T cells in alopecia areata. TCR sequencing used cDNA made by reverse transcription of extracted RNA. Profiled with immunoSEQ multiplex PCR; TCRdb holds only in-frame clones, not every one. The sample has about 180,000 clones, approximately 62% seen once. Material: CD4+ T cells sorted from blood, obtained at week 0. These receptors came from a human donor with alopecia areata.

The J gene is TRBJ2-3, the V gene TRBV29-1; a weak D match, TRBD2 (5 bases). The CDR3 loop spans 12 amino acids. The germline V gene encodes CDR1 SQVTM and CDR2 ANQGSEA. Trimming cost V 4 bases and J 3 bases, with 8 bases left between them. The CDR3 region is CSVALGTDTQYF. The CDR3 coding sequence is TGCAGCGTTGCACTAGGTACAGATACGCAGTATTTT.

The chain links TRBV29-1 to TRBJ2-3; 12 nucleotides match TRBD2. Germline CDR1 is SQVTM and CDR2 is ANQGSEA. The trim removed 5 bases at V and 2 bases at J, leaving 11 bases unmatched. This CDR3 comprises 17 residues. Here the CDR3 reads CSVHPSGTSGFTDTQYF. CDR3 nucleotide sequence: TGCAGCGTTCACCCCTCTGGGACTAGCGGGTTCACAGATACGCAGTATTTT.

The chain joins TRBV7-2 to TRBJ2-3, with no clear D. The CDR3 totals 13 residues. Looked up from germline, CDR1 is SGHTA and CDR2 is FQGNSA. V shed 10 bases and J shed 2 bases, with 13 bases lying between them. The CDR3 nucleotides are TGTGCCACCTCACGGCGGATCACAGATACGCAGTATTTT. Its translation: CATSRRITDTQYF.

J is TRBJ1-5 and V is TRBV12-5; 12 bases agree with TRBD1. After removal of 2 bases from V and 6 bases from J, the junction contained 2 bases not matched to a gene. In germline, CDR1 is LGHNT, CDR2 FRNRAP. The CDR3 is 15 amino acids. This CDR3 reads CASGLRDRGPQPQHF. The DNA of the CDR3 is TGTGCTAGTGGTTTGAGGGACAGGGGGCCTCAGCCCCAGCATTTT. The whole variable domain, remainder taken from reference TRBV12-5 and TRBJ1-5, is DARVTQTPRHKVTEMGQEVTMRCQPILGHNTVFWYRQTMMQGLELLAYFRNRAPLDDSGMPKDRFSAEMPDATLATLKIQPSEPRDSAVYFCASGLRDRGPQPQHFGDGTRLSIL.

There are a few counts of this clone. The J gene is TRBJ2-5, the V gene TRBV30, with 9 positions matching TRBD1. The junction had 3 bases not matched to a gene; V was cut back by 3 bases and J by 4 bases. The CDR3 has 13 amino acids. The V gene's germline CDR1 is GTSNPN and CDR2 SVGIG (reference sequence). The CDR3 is CAWRLTGGETQYF. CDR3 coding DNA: TGTGCCTGGAGACTGACAGGGGGAGAGACCCAGTACTTC.

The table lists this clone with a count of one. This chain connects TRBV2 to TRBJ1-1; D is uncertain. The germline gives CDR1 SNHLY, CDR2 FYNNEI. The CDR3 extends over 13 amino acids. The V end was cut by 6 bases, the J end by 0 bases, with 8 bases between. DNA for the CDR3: TGTGCCAGCAGGACCTCCATGAACACTGAAGCTTTCTTT. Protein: CASRTSMNTEAFF.

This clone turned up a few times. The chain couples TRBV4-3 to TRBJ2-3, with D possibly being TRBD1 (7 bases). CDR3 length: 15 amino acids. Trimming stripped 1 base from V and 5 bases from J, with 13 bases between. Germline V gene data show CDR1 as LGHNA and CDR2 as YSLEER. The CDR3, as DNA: TGCGCCAGCAGCCAAGCAGGGGGGCGGGAAGATACGCAGTATTTT. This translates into CASSQAGGREDTQYF.